This is a list of T cell receptor beta chains from one sample in a study of blood T cell repertoires in COVID-19. Sequencing used immunoSEQ multiplex PCR; TCRdb keeps in-frame clones, though not all of them. This table has about 100,000 clones, around nine tenths appearing once. Sequenced sample: peripheral blood. The source of these receptors is a man older than 75 with active or convalescent COVID-19. Each CDR3 is given with its conserved first and last residue. Where a row states a size, it is once, few, many or the class of an expanded clone; other rows omit it.

size: .
length: 14
V: TRBV28
CDR3: CASSQGGRNTEAFF

size: .
length: 15
V: TRBV6-6
CDR3: CASSVADSSYNEQFF

size: .
length: 13
V: TRBV7-2
CDR3: CASSKGVGNTIYF

size: .
length: 18
V: TRBV29-1
CDR3: CSAEDRGLAGGSYNEQFF

size: .
length: 16
V: TRBV5-1
CDR3: CASSGGQGASNEKLFF

size: .
length: 11
V: TRBV30
CDR3: CAWSSNYGYTF

size: .
length: 14
V: TRBV15
CDR3: CATSRGDRVSPLHF

size: .
length: 15
V: TRBV11-2
CDR3: CASSSLAGGGPEQYF

size: .
length: 16
V: TRBV7-9
CDR3: CASSFGVGTPRETQYF

size: .
length: 11
V: TRBV29-1
CDR3: CSVTGGATQYF

size: .
length: 14
V: TRBV19
CDR3: CASTPPRRGYGYTF

size: .
length: 13
V: TRBV28
CDR3: CATLRGSGNTIYF

size: .
length: 14
V: TRBV27
CDR3: CASSSYTGFQPQHF

size: .
length: 13
V: TRBV28
CDR3: CASSLRAGGELFF

size: .
length: 16
V: TRBV6-4
CDR3: CASSDVSGTDNTEAFF

size: .
length: 16
V: TRBV19
CDR3: CASSISGSGRFETQYF

size: .
length: 13
V: TRBV2
CDR3: CASSDGQGATVTF

size: .
length: 14
V: TRBV2
CDR3: CASSGTGRRDEQFF

size: .
length: 17
V: TRBV24-1
CDR3: CATSDFPGLSGTDTQYF

size: .
length: 15
V: TRBV11-3
CDR3: CASSWGRRSTGELFF

size: .
length: 15
V: TRBV5-1
CDR3: CASSLRSGTGGELFF

size: .
length: 13
V: TRBV5-1
CDR3: CASSVPGNTEAFF

size: .
length: 13
V: TRBV11-3
CDR3: CASSLDLRDTQYF

size: few
length: 13
V: TRBV12-3/TRBV12-4
CDR3: CASSFGGRTEAFF

size: .
length: 17
V: TRBV7-9
CDR3: CASSQGVLGRSTDTQYF

size: .
length: 15
V: TRBV7-2
CDR3: CASSPGGVLMNEQFF

size: .
length: 12
V: TRBV2
CDR3: CASTLNGNEQFF

size: .
length: 13
V: TRBV25-1
CDR3: CASNGQTNEKLFF

size: once
length: 14
V: TRBV4-1
CDR3: CASSQGKYSYEQYF

size: .
length: 15
V: TRBV27
CDR3: CASLPGLAAYNEQFF

size: .
length: 14
V: TRBV5-5
CDR3: CASRPGQKVETQYF

size: .
length: 16
V: TRBV19
CDR3: CASTTRTGRTNEKLFF

size: .
length: 15
V: TRBV7-2
CDR3: CASRSRLAGGNEQFF

size: .
length: 16
V: TRBV5-1
CDR3: CASSLAPGADYNEQFF

size: once
length: 15
V: TRBV7-2
CDR3: CASSTSELPYNEQFF

size: .
length: 14
V: TRBV18
CDR3: CASSLTGGVPEAFF

size: .
length: 16
V: TRBV5-5
CDR3: CASSDDRGTNTGELFF

size: .
length: 12
V: TRBV29-1
CDR3: CSAMGLIKEAFF

size: .
length: 18
V: TRBV18
CDR3: CASSLPPATGRIDYGYTF

size: few
length: 13
V: TRBV29-1
CDR3: CSVGDRGFYEQYF

size: once
length: 14
V: TRBV18
CDR3: CASSPGGWNQPQHF

size: once
length: 15
V: TRBV19
CDR3: CASSSPPGSPQPQHF

size: .
length: 13
V: TRBV7-9
CDR3: CASSTRTGDGYTF

size: .
length: 16
V: TRBV28
CDR3: CASSQGLAGFMETQYF

size: .
length: 15
V: TRBV6-1
CDR3: CASSERGGAPETQYF

size: .
length: 15
V: TRBV9
CDR3: CASSVGQGSYNEQFF

size: .
length: 12
V: TRBV30
CDR3: CAWSVQVYGYTF

size: .
length: 13
V: TRBV2
CDR3: CASSRQGNQPQHF

size: .
length: 17
V: TRBV9
CDR3: CARPVGLSFNRDTEAFF

size: .
length: 14
V: TRBV28
CDR3: CASSPSGGRNEQYF

size: .
length: 13
V: TRBV5-6
CDR3: CASSPGTSGLQFF

size: .
length: 15
V: TRBV14
CDR3: CASSQLAGVADTQYF